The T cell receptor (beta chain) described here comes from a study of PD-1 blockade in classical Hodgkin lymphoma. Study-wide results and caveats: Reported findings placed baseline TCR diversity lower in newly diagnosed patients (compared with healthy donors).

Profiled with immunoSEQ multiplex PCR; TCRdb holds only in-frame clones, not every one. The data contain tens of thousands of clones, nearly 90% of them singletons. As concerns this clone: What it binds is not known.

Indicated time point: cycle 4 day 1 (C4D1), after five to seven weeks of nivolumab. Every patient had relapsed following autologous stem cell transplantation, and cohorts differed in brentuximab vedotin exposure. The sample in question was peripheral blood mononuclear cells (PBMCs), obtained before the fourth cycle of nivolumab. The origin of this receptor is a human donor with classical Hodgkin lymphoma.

CDR3 in amino acids: CASSLGLMVSNQPQHF. CDR3 nucleotides: TGCGCCAGCAGCTTAGGGCTCATGGTAAGCAATCAGCCCCAGCATTTT. V is TRBV5-1 and J is TRBJ1-5, with D unclear. The CDR3 loop spans 16 amino acids. The germline gives CDR1 SGHRS, CDR2 YFSETQ. V shed 2 bases and J shed 1 base, with 13 bases lying between them.